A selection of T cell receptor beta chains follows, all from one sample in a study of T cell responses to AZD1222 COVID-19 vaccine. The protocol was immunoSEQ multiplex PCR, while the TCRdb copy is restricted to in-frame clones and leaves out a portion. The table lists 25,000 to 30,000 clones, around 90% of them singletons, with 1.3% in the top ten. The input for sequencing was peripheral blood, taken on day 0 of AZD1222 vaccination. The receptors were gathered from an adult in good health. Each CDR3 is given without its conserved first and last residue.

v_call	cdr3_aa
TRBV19	ASSIRGNQPQH
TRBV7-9	ASSLKSGTGELF
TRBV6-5	ASSSGTVRNTEAF
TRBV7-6	ASSLGGGTGNTIY
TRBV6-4	ASSAGLAGGNEQF
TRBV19	ASSIIGNSGNTIY
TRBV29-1	SVQNRAGGNTIY
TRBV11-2	ASSPRQIYEQY
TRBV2	ASTLIAANEKLF
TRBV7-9	ASSLFAGKTNYGYT
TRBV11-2	ASRPAGGVALQETQY
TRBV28	ASRTPGSRDTIY
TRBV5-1	ASKTEQGDSPLH
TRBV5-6	ASSRTSTHEQY
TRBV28	ASSFGRNYGYT
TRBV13	ASSLGGGEQY
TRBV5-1	ASSSTPGQPTEQY
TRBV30	AWSVNLGYEQY
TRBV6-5	ASSYRRGNTEAF
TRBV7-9	ASSSPGGLGNTIY
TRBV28	ASSLWRLAGGPGELF
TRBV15	ATSRDKGGGLNNEKLF